The present entry profiles one T cell receptor beta chain with its context. Antigen unknown. This entry belongs to a study of T cell repertoires in cytomegalovirus infection. About the study: Carrying CMV and the relevant HLA type showed in public TCR beta signatures. Findings and limits, study-wide: Carriage of CMV together with the relevant HLA was identifiable through cumulative public TCR beta family frequency. CMV-specific HLA-C-restricted TCR beta clonotypes dominated the ex vivo response.

Trimming removed 6 bases at V and 4 bases at J, with 18 bases between. The V gene's germline CDR1 is SQVTM and CDR2 ANQGSEA. The CDR3 runs 14 residues. Each CDR3 protein gets one entry after TCRdb re-called the reads with MiXCR. The table lists around 440,000 distinct CDR3 sequences, about 11% of them singletons. The receptor was isolated from a human donor in good health (CMV status not recorded). Some clones in this sample may be carry-over from other donors' samples. The gene calls are TRBV29-1 and TRBJ2-5; maybe TRBD2 (7 bases). The sequencing sample was made of PBMCs. The CDR3 region is CSVDSRGRAETQYF. CDR3 coding DNA: TGCAGCGTCGACTCGAGGGGGAGGGCAGAGACCCAGTACTTC.